Listed below are T cell receptor beta chains from one sample, sequenced in a study of graft-versus-host responses after intestinal transplantation. Here immunoSEQ multiplex PCR was the method, and the copy in TCRdb shows in-frame clones only, minus some. The sample holds 80,000 to 90,000 clones; approximately 92% are singletons and the top ten take about 0.28%. For these TCRs, the target antigens are not known. The specimen comprised unstimulated CD4+ T cells sorted from spleen or lymph node cells, sampled before intestinal transplant. The receptors derive from a human donor who received an intestinal transplant. The CDR3 runs from the conserved cysteine through the conserved F or W. The order of the fields is D gene, clone size, J gene, V gene, CDR3 protein, CDR3 DNA. D genes are given only for firm matches. A clone size is listed for some rows: how often the clone was seen (once, few, many), or a class if it is expanded.

NA,NA,TRBJ2-6,TRBV10-1,CASSTPEDRTKAGQRPAF,TGCGCCAGCAGTACTCCTGAAGATCGCACAAAGGCGGGCCAACGTCCTGCTTTC
NA,NA,TRBJ1-2,TRBV5-1,CASSLAGGTNYGYTF,TGCGCCAGCAGCTTGGCCGGCGGAACTAACTATGGCTACACCTTC
NA,once,TRBJ1-1,TRBV15,CATSRVGTEAFF,TGTGCCACCAGCAGAGTCGGGACAGAAGCTTTCTTT
NA,NA,TRBJ2-1,TRBV6-1,CASSEGDAWSSYNEQFF,TGTGCCAGCAGTGAAGGGGACGCCTGGAGCTCCTACAATGAGCAGTTCTTC
TRBD1,once,TRBJ1-1,TRBV29-1,CSGEPGTGLRGTEAFF,TGCAGCGGAGAACCCGGGACAGGGCTTAGGGGCACTGAAGCTTTCTTT
NA,once,TRBJ1-1,TRBV19,CASKNRRGNTEAFF,TGTGCCAGTAAAAACCGGAGGGGGAACACTGAAGCTTTCTTT
NA,once,TRBJ1-6,TRBV30,CAWSVRGLNSPLHF,TGTGCCTGGAGTGTACGGGGCCTCAATTCACCCCTCCACTTT
TRBD1,NA,TRBJ2-5,TRBV5-1,CASSWGTGDAETQYF,TGCGCCAGCAGCTGGGGGACAGGGGATGCGGAGACCCAGTACTTC
NA,NA,TRBJ1-2,TRBV6-5,CASTGRGYGYTF,TGTGCCAGCACGGGCAGAGGCTATGGCTACACCTTC
NA,NA,TRBJ1-2,TRBV11-2,CASSLDPRTATYGYTF,TGTGCCAGCAGCTTAGATCCCCGGACAGCCACCTATGGCTACACCTTC
TRBD2,NA,TRBJ2-5,TRBV2,CASRRTYRTSGRNLQETQYF,TGTGCCAGCAGAAGAACCTACCGGACTAGCGGGAGGAACCTCCAAGAGACCCAGTACTTC
TRBD1,few,TRBJ1-3,TRBV7-9,CASSLVPGQGSGNTIYF,TGTGCCAGCAGCTTAGTCCCGGGACAGGGGTCTGGAAACACCATATATTTT
NA,NA,TRBJ1-3,TRBV30,CAWSVGGSGGNTIYF,TGTGCCTGGAGTGTAGGTGGCTCTGGTGGAAACACCATATATTTT
NA,NA,TRBJ2-7,TRBV2,CASRNLGNEQYF,TGTGCCAGCAGGAACTTGGGTAACGAGCAGTACTTC
NA,NA,TRBJ1-4,TRBV5-8,CASSLAHGTTNEKLFF,TGTGCCAGCAGCTTGGCCCACGGGACAACTAATGAAAAACTGTTTTTT
NA,NA,TRBJ2-1,TRBV6-1,CASSGDTYNEQFF,TGTGCCAGCAGCGGGGACACGTACAATGAGCAGTTCTTC
TRBD1,NA,TRBJ2-5,TRBV18,CASSPPTGTLKTQYF,TGTGCCAGCTCACCACCGACAGGGACCCTCAAGACCCAGTACTTC